Below, 23 T cell receptor beta chains from the same sample are listed, as sequenced in a study of molecular identifiers for immune sequencing clone quantification. From the PCR reads, TCRdb called clonotypes with MiXCR, one entry per CDR3 protein. Of 50,000 to 75,000 distinct CDR3 sequences listed, around a fifth are singletons. The sequenced sample was naive CD8+ T cells from blood, with Jurkat cell RNA spiked in. Subset noted: FACS-sorted CD8+CD4-CCR7+CD45RA+ naive T cells. The receptors were gathered from a human donor in good health. Some libraries in this study had Jurkat cell RNA spiked in.

Concerning this clonotype itself: A much bigger clone sits one base away, suggesting this may be a read error. V usage is TRBV28 and J usage is TRBJ2-7; the D is unclear. The CDR3 is made up of 14 amino acids. The germline V gene has CDR1 MDHEN and CDR2 SYDVKM. Here the CDR3 reads CASSFAKLTYEQCF. CDR3 sequence (DNA): TGTGCCAGCAGTTTTGCGAAACTGACCTACGAGCAGTGCTTC.

The table lists this clonotype with many counts. V usage is TRBV5-1 and J usage is TRBJ2-3; D gene uncertain. The germline CDR1 and CDR2 sequences are SGHRS and YFSETQ. The CDR3 has 14 amino acids. V was clipped by 0 bases and J by 4 bases, with 9 bases between them. CDR3 protein: CASSLEQDPDTQYF. The DNA of the CDR3 is TGCGCCAGCAGCTTGGAGCAGGACCCAGATACGCAGTATTTT.

This clonotype came up many times. The CDR3 DNA sequence: TGTGCCAGCAGCTTGCTGACAGTGATGAACACTGAAGCTTTCTTT. As protein: CASSLLTVMNTEAFF. This chain uses TRBV7-8 with TRBJ1-1; a weak D match, TRBD1 (5 bases). CDR3 length equals 15 residues. Trimming removed 3 bases at V and 0 bases at J, with 11 bases between. CDR1 and CDR2 (germline): SGHVS, FQNEAQ.

This clonotype occurred many times. V and J are TRBV7-8 and TRBJ2-7, with TRBD2 matching 9 bases. In germline, CDR1 is SGHVS, CDR2 FQNEAQ. V was pared by 5 bases and J by 4 bases, with 12 bases of the junction left unmatched. This CDR3 has 16 amino acids. CDR3 in amino acids: CASSAAPSGKSYEQYF. In DNA form, the CDR3 reads TGTGCCAGCAGCGCAGCCCCTAGCGGGAAGTCTTACGAGCAGTACTTC.

The sample holds many counts of this clonotype. The chain couples TRBV30 to TRBJ2-7; TRBD1 agrees at 7 bases. V dropped 2 bases and J dropped 4; count of bases not matched to a gene: 11. The CDR3 runs to 15 residues. Germline V CDR1 and CDR2: GTSNPN, SVGIG (reference sequence). DNA of the CDR3: TGTGCCTGGAGTCTACCAGACAGGGCAACTTACGAGCAGTACTTC. It translates to CAWSLPDRATYEQYF.

This clonotype was seen repeatedly, ten times or more. V gene TRBV29-1 combines with J gene TRBJ1-5; D gene unclear. CDR3 size: 14 residues. V lost 1 base and J 0 bases, leaving 7 bases between the germline ends. From germline, CDR1 is SQVTM and CDR2 ANQGSEA. The CDR3 region has the DNA TGCAGCGTTGAAGGGGAGAATAGCAATCAGCCCCAGCATTTT. This codes for CSVEGENSNQPQHF.

This clonotype was counted many times. This chain uses TRBV7-8 with TRBJ2-7, with D tentatively TRBD2 (6 bases). CDR1 and CDR2 (germline): SGHVS, FQNEAQ. CDR3 length equals 15 residues. Trimming removed 4 bases from V and 4 bases from J, with 17 bases in between. The CDR3 sequence is CASSSWSGAPYEQYF. The DNA of the CDR3 is TGTGCCAGCAGCTCTTGGTCGGGAGCCCCTTACGAGCAGTACTTC. Together with reference TRBV7-8 and TRBJ2-7, the CDR3 gives the full variable domain: GAGVSQSPRYKVAKRGQDVALRCDPISGHVSLFWYQQALGQGPEFLTYFQNEAQLDKSGLPSDRFFAERPEGSVSTLKIQRTQQEDSAVYLCASSSWSGAPYEQYFGPGTRLTVT.

This clonotype was picked up many times. The chain employs TRBV30 and TRBJ2-3; TRBD2 matches 7 bases. Trimming removed 2 bases from V and 2 bases from J; junction bases left unmatched: 7. Germline loops: CDR1 GTSNPN, CDR2 SVGIG (reference sequence). The CDR3 is 15 residues long. The CDR3 region is CAWSSETSSTDTQYF. The DNA of the CDR3 is TGTGCCTGGAGTTCAGAGACTAGCTCCACAGATACGCAGTATTTT.

This clonotype appeared many times. The chain employs TRBV12-3 or TRBV12-4 and TRBJ2-3; 11 positions agree with TRBD2. The trim removed 6 bases at V and 4 bases at J, leaving 15 bases unmatched. The CDR3 is 18 amino acids. CDR3 DNA sequence: TGTGCCAGCAGCCCGAATATTATAGCGGGAGGGCCTGCAGATACGCAGTATTTT. Translated, it gives CASSPNIIAGGPADTQYF.

This clonotype was seen at least ten times. This sequence joins TRBV7-9 and TRBJ1-3; D call uncertain. The V end lost 1 base, the J end lost 0 bases, and 10 bases lay between the germline ends. Germline lookup yields CDR1 SEHNR and CDR2 FQNEAQ (reference sequence). This CDR3 contains 16 residues. The CDR3 DNA sequence: TGTGCCAGCAGCTTAGTTCGGGAAAACTCTGGAAACACCATATATTTT. Amino acids: CASSLVRENSGNTIYF.

This clonotype appeared many times. The chain joins TRBV5-1 to TRBJ2-2; 10 nucleotides agree with TRBD1. From germline, CDR1 is SGHRS and CDR2 YFSETQ. This CDR3 has 15 amino acids. Germline trimming cut 3 bases from V and 6 bases from J; bases unmatched to any gene: 5. CDR3 region: CASSWGQGPAGELFF. Written as DNA, the CDR3 is TGCGCCAGCAGCTGGGGACAGGGGCCGGCCGGGGAGCTGTTTTTT.

This clonotype was counted at least ten times. Here the CDR3 reads CASSLDRVEEQYF. The CDR3 DNA reads TGTGCCAGCAGCTTAGACAGGGTAGAGGAGCAGTACTTC. The chain is built from TRBV7-9 and TRBJ2-7; a possible D gene is TRBD1 (6 bases). V lost 1 base to trimming and J lost 7 bases, with 11 bases between them. CDR1 SEHNR and CDR2 FQNEAQ come from the germline V gene (reference sequence). CDR3 length: 13 amino acids.

This clonotype has ten or more counts. V is TRBV11-2 and J is TRBJ2-1; D might be TRBD2 (6 bases). In germline, CDR1 is SGHAT, CDR2 FQNNGV. The CDR3 consists of 11 residues. CDR3 DNA sequence: TGTGCATGCGGGACCTACAATGAGCAGTTCTTC. Translated, it gives CACGTYNEQFF.

This clonotype was seen repeatedly, ten times or more. The J gene is TRBJ2-2, the V gene TRBV15; D is unclear. V was shortened by 0 bases and J by 0 bases, with 11 bases between the two germline ends. Germline V gene lookup returns CDR1 LNHNV and CDR2 YYDKDF (reference sequence). This CDR3 is 17 amino acids long. The CDR3 DNA is TGTGCCACCAGCAGAGATCGGTGGGCAGCGAACACCGGGGAGCTGTTTTTT. It is translated as CATSRDRWAANTGELFF.

This clonotype was picked up many times. This chain connects TRBV20-1 to TRBJ2-3; 9 bases agree with TRBD1. Germline CDR1 and CDR2: DFQATT and SNEGSKA (reference sequence). The CDR3 runs to 16 residues. The trim removed 0 bases at V and 4 bases at J, leaving 8 bases unmatched. The CDR3 nucleotides read TGCAGTGCTAGAGAGCTCGGGACAGGGAAGGCAGATACGCAGTATTTT. Protein product: CSARELGTGKADTQYF.

This clonotype has at least ten counts. V gene TRBV7-6 combines with J gene TRBJ1-1; D is possibly TRBD1 (5 bases). V was cut by 2 bases and J by 1 base, with 17 bases left in between. The V gene's germline CDR1 is SGHVS and CDR2 FNYEAQ. The CDR3 spans 17 residues. CDR3 region: CASSLIKLGVPNTEAFF. CDR3 coding DNA: TGTGCCAGCAGCTTAATAAAATTGGGGGTCCCGAACACTGAAGCTTTCTTT.

A word on this clonotype: A single base separates this from a much larger clone, so it may be a read error. The chain has TRBV30 and TRBJ2-7; a possible D gene is TRBD2 (5 bases). The CDR3 sequence is 15 residues long. Trimming shortened V by 1 base and J by 3 bases, and 16 bases separated the two germline ends. Germline V gives CDR1 GTSNPN, CDR2 SVGIG (reference sequence). The CDR3 DNA reads TGTGCCTGGAGTGCCCCAAAACCAGCGGACTACGAGCAGTACTTC. Its protein product is CAWSAPKPADYEQYF.

This clonotype was observed at least ten times. The rearrangement links TRBV18 to TRBJ1-6; maybe TRBD1 (6 bases). Germline assignment: CDR1 KGHSH and CDR2 LQKENI. The V end was cut by 1 base, the J end by 10 bases, with 14 bases between. This CDR3 contains 15 residues. The CDR3 sequence is CASSPQDTGLSPLHF. The DNA for the CDR3 is TGTGCCAGCTCACCACAGGACACAGGGTTGTCACCCCTCCACTTT. The whole variable domain, remainder taken from reference TRBV18 and TRBJ1-6, is NAGVMQNPRHLVRRRGQEARLRCSPMKGHSHVYWYRQLPEEGLKFMVYLQKENIIDESGMPKERFSAEFPKEGPSILRIQQVVRGDSAAYFCASSPQDTGLSPLHFGNGTRLTVT.

This clonotype appeared a few times. The V and J genes are TRBV7-9 and TRBJ2-5; D might be TRBD1 (5 bases). Looked up from germline, CDR1 is SEHNR and CDR2 is FQNEAQ (reference sequence). This CDR3 contains 15 residues. V gave up 4 bases and J gave up 2 bases, with 14 bases separating them. The CDR3 DNA reads as TGTGCCAGCAGCTCCAGGGTTACGGGTCAAGAGACCCAGTACTTC. Its protein is CASSSRVTGQETQYF.

This clonotype was counted many times. The chain joins TRBV6-5 to TRBJ2-7; D is unresolved. CDR3 length: 11 residues. Germline V CDR1 and CDR2: MNHEY, SVGAGI. With 2 bases removed from V and 6 bases from J, the gap between germline ends came to 5 bases. The CDR3 DNA reads as TGTGCCAGCAGTTACGGCGGCGAGCAGTACTTC. Its protein product is CASSYGGEQYF.

In the case of this clonotype: A read error is possible here, since a much larger clone lies one base away. This CDR3 reads CASSFVPGTLRDGQYF. DNA for the CDR3: TGTGCCAGCAGTTTCGTGCCAGGGACCCTCCGGGACGGGCAGTACTTC. The rearrangement uses TRBV28 and TRBJ2-7; D tentatively reads TRBD1 or TRBD2 (5 bases each). V was clipped by 3 bases and J by 9 bases, with 24 bases between them. The CDR3 has 16 residues. Germline values: CDR1 MDHEN, CDR2 SYDVKM.

CDR3 residues: CASSLGRQYEQYF. CDR3 nucleotide sequence: TGTGCCAGCAGTTTGGGACGGCAATACGAGCAGTACTTC. The V and J genes are TRBV27 and TRBJ2-7, with D possibly called TRBD1 or TRBD2 (5 bases each). Germline CDR1 and CDR2: MNHEY and SMNVEV (reference sequence). Trimming pared 3 bases from V and 4 bases from J, leaving 10 bases between. This CDR3 has 13 residues.

The chain recombines TRBV12-3 or TRBV12-4 with TRBJ1-1, with D tentatively TRBD1 (6 bases). This CDR3 region has 15 residues. V shed 3 bases and J shed 0 bases, with 11 bases lying between them. The CDR3 nucleotides are TGTGCCAGCAGTTTTGATGCAGGGGTGAACACTGAAGCTTTCTTT. The encoded protein is CASSFDAGVNTEAFF.